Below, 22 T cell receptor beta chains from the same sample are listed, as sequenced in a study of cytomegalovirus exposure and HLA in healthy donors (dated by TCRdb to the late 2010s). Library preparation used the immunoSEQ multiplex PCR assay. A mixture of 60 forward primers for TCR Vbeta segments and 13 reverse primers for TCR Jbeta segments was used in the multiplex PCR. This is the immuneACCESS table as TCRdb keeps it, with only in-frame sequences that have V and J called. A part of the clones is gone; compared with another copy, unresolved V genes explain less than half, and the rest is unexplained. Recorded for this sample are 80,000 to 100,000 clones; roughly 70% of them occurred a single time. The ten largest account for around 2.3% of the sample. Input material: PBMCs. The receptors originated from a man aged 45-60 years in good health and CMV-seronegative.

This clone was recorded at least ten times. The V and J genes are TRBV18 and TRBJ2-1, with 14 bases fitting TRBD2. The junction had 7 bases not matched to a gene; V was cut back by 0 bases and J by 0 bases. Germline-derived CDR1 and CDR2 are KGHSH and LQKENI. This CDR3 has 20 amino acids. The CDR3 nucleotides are TGTGCCAGCTCACCACCGAGGACTAGCGGGAGGCTTATCTCCTACAATGAGCAGTTCTTC. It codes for CASSPPRTSGRLISYNEQFF.

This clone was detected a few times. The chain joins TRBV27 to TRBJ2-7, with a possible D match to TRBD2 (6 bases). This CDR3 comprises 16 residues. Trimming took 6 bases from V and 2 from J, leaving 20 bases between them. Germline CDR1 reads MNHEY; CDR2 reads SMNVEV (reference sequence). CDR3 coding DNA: TGTGCCAGCAGGTTAATGGGGGGAGCTTCAGCCTACGAGCAGTACTTC. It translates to CASRLMGGASAYEQYF.

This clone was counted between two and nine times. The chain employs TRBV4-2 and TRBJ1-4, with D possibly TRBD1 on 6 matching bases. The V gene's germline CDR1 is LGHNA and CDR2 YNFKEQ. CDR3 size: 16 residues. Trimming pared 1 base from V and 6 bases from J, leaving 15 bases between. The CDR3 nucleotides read TGTGCCAGCAGCCAAGCACAGGGAAATGGCGATGAAAAACTGTTTTTT. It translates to CASSQAQGNGDEKLFF.

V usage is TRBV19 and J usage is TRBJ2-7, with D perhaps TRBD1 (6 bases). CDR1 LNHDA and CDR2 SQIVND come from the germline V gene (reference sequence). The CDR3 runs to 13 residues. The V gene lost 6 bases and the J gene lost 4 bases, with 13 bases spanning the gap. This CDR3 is CASSGQHSYEQYF. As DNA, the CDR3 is TGTGCCAGTAGCGGACAGCATTCGTACGAGCAGTACTTC.

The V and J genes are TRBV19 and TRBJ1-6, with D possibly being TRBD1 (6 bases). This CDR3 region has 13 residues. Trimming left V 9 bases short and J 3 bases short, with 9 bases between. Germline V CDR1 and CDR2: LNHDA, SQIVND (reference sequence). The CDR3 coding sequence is TGTGCCAGCGCAGGGGTCTATAATTCACCCCTCCACTTT. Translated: CASAGVYNSPLHF. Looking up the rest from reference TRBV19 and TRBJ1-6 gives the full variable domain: DGGITQSPKYLFRKEGQNVTLSCEQNLNHDAMYWYRQDPGQGLRLIYYSQIVNDFQKGDIAEGYSVSREKKESFPLTVTSAQKNPTAFYLCASAGVYNSPLHFGNGTRLTVT.

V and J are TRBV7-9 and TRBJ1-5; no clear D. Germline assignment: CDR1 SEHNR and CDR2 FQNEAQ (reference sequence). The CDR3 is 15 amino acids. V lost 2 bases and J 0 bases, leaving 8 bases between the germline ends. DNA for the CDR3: TGTGCCAGCAGCTTAATAGAGGGTAGCAATCAGCCCCAGCATTTT. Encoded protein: CASSLIEGSNQPQHF.

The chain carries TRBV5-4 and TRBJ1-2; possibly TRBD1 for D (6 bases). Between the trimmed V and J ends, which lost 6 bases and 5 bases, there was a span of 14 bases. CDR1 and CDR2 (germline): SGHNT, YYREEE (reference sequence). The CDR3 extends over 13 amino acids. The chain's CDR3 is CASNRPGQYGYTF. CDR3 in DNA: TGTGCCAGCAACCGCCCCGGACAGTATGGCTACACCTTC.

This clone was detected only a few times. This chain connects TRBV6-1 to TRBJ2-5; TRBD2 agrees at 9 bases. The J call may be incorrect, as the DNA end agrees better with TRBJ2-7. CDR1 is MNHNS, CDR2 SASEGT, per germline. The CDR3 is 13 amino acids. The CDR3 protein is CASNWREGGEQYF. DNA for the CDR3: TGTGCCAGCAATTGGCGGGAGGGGGGCGAGCAGTACTTC.

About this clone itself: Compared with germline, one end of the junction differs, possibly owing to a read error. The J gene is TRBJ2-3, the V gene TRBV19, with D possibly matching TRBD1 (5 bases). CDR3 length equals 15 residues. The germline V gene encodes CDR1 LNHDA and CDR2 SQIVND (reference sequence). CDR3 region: CASRIGAGMADTQYF. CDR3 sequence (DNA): TGTGCCAGTAGGATAGGGGCAGGAATGGCAGATACGCAGTATTTT.

The CDR3 loop is CAISDSTGVNEKLFF. The CDR3 bases are TGTGCCATCAGTGACTCGACAGGGGTTAATGAAAAACTGTTTTTT. This chain uses TRBV10-3 with TRBJ1-4, with TRBD1 matching 8 bases. The CDR3 sequence is 15 residues long. J lost 4 bases, V lost 3 bases, and 4 bases had no gene match. Germline assignment: CDR1 ENHRY and CDR2 SYGVKD.

The CDR3 loop reads CASSPSQVGDEQFF. The CDR3 DNA reads as TGTGCCAGCAGCCCTTCCCAGGTGGGCGATGAGCAGTTCTTC. V is TRBV11-3 and J is TRBJ2-1; D not resolved. Per germline, CDR1 SGHNT and CDR2 YENEEA. The CDR3 consists of 14 residues. With 5 bases removed from V and 8 bases from J, the gap between germline ends came to 16 bases.

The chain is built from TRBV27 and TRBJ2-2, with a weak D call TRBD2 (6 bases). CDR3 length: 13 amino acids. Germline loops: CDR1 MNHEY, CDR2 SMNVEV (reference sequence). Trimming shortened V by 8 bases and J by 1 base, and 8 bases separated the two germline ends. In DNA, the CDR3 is TGTGCCAGCCGGGACTGGAACACCGGGGAGCTGTTTTTT. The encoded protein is CASRDWNTGELFF.

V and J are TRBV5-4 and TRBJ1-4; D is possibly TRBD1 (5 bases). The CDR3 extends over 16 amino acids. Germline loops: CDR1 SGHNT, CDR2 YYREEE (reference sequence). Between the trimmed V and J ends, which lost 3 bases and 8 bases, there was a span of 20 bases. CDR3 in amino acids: CASSWGRGRVGEKLFF. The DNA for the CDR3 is TGTGCCAGCAGCTGGGGGAGGGGCAGGGTCGGCGAAAAACTGTTTTTT.

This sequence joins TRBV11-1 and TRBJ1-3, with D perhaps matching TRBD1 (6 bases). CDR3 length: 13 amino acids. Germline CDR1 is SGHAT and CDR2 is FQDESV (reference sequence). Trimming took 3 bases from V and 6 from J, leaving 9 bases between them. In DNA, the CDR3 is TGTGCCAGCAGCTTTCGACAGGAAAACACCATATATTTT. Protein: CASSFRQENTIYF.

CDR3 loop: CASSPGTSTYEQYF. The CDR3 DNA sequence: TGTGCCAGCAGCCCTGGGACATCAACCTACGAGCAGTACTTC. The rearrangement uses TRBV5-5 and TRBJ2-7, with D possibly matching TRBD1 (6 bases). With 4 bases removed from V and 2 bases from J, the gap between germline ends came to 13 bases. This CDR3 contains 14 residues. Germline V CDR1 and CDR2: SGHKS, YYEKEE (reference sequence).

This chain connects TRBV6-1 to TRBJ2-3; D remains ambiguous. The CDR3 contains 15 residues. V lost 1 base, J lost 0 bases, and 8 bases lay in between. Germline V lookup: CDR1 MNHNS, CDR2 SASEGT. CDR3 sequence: CASSEGTSSTDTQYF. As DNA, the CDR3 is TGTGCCAGCAGTGAAGGCACTTCCAGCACAGATACGCAGTATTTT.

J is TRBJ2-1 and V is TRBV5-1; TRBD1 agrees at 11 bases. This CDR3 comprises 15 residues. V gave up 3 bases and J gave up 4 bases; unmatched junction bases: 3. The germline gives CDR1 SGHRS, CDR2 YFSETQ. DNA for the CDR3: TGCGCCAGCAGCTCGGACAGGGGGCGGTACAATGAGCAGTTCTTC. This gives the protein CASSSDRGRYNEQFF.

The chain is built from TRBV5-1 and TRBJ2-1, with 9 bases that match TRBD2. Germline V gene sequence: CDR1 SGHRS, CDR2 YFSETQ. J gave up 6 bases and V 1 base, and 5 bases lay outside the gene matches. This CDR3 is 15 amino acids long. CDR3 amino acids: CASSLSAGGSNEQFF. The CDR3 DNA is TGCGCCAGCAGCTTGTCGGCGGGGGGGTCCAATGAGCAGTTCTTC.

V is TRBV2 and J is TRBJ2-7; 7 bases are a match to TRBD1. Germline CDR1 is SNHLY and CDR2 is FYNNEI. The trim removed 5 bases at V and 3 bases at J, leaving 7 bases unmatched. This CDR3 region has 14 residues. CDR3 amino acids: CASSLRDSDYEQYF. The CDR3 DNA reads TGTGCCAGCAGTCTCCGGGACAGTGACTACGAGCAGTACTTC.

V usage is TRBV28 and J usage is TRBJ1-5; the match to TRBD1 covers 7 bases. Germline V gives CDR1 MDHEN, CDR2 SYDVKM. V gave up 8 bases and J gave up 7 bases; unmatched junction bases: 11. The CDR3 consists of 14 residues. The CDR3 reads CASLRQGFSQPQHF. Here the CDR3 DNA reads TGTGCCAGCCTACGACAGGGTTTCTCACAGCCCCAGCATTTT.

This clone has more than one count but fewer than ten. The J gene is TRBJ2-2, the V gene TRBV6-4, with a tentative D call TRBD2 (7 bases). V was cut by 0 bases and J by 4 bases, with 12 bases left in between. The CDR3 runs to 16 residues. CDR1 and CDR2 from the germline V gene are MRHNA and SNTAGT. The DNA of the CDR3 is TGTGCCAGCAGTGACTCGAAGGGGGGGGGCACCGGGGAGCTGTTTTTT. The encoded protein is CASSDSKGGGTGELFF.

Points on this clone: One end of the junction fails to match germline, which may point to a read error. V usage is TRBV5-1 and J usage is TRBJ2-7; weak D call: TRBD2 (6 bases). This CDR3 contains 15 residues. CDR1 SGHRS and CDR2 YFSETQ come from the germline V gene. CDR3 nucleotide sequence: TGCGCCAGCAGCTTGGCTCCGGGGGAATCCTGCGAGCAGTACTTC. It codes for CASSLAPGESCEQYF.